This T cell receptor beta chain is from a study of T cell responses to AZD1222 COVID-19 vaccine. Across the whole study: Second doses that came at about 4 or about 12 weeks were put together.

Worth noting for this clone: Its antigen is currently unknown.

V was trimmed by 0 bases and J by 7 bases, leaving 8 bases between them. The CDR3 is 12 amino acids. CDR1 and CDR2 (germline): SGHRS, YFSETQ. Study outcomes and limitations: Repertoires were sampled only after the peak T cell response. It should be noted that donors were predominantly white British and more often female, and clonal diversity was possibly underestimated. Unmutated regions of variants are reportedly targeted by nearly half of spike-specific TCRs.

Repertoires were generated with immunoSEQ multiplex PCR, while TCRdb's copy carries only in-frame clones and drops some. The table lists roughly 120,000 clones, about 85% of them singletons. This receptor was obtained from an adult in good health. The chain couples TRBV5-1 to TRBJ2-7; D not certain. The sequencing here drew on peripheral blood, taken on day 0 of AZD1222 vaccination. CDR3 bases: TGCGCCAGCAGCTTGGCCTCGAATGAGCAGTACTTC. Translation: CASSLASNEQYF. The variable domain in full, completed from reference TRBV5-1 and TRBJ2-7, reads KAGVTQTPRYLIKTRGQQVTLSCSPISGHRSVSWYQQTPGQGLQFLFEYFSETQRNKGNFPGRFSGRQFSNSRSEMNVSTLELGDSALYLCASSLASNEQYFGPGTRLTVT.